This T cell receptor (beta chain) originates from a study of blood T cell repertoires in COVID-19. For the study at large: The samples span acute and convalescent COVID-19 from the United States, Italy and Spain.

With 3 bases clipped from V and 5 bases from J, the junction kept 3 bases outside the gene matches. Germline V gene data show CDR1 as MNHNS and CDR2 as SASEGT. The CDR3 sequence is 15 residues long. In the source study's methods: Researchers report that nucleated cell counts were estimated from reference gene primer amplification. The protocol was immunoSEQ multiplex PCR, while the TCRdb copy is restricted to in-frame clones and leaves out a portion. V and J calls plus clone size are reproduced from that table; the DNA served to infer D and trimming. Of about 270,000 clones in the sample, roughly 93% are singletons; the top ten hold approximately 2.5%.

This chain joins TRBV6-1 and TRBJ1-6; TRBD1 agrees at 8 bases. Sequenced input: PBMCs or T cells enriched from blood (not recorded which). This receptor was taken from a woman between 35 and 50 years old with acute COVID-19. CDR3 loop: CASSERTGNNSPLHF. The CDR3 DNA sequence: TGTGCCAGCAGTGAGAGGACAGGGAATAATTCACCCCTCCACTTT.